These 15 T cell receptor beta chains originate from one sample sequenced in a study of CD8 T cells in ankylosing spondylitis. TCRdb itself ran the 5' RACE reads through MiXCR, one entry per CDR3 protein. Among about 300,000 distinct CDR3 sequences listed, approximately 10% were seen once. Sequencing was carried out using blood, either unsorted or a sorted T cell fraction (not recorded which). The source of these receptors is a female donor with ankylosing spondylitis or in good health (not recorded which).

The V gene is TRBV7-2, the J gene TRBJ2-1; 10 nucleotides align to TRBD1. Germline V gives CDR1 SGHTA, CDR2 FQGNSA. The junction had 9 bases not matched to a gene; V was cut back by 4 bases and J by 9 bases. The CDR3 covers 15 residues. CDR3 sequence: CASSSRRGQGREQFF. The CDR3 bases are TGTGCCAGCAGCTCTCGAAGGGGACAGGGGCGTGAGCAGTTCTTC.

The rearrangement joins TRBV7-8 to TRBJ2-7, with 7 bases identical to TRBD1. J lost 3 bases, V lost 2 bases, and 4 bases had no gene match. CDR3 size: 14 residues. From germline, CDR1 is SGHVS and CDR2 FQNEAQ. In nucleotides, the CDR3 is TGTGCCAGCAGCTTAAGGGGGACAGTCTACGAGCAGTACTTC. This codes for CASSLRGTVYEQYF.

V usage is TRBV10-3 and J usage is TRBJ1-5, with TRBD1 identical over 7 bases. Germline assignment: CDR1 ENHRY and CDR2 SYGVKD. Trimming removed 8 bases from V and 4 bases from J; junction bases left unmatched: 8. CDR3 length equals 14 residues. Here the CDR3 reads CAIDRQGPNQPQHF. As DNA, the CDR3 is TGTGCCATCGATAGACAGGGACCTAATCAGCCCCAGCATTTT.

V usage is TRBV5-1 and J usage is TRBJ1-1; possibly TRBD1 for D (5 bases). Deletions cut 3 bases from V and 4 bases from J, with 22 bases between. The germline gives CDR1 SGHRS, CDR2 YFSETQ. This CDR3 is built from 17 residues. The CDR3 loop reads CASSSNPAGGRGTEAFF. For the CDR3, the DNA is TGCGCCAGCAGCTCGAATCCCGCCGGAGGGAGGGGCACTGAAGCTTTCTTT.

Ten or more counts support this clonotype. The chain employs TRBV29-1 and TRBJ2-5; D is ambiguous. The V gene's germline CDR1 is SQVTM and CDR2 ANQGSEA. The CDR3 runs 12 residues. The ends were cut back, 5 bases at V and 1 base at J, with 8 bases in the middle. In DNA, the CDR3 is TGCAGCGTTCGACGCACCCAAGAGACCCAGTACTTC. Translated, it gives CSVRRTQETQYF.

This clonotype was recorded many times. The CDR3 bases are TGTGCCAGCAGAGGACTAGCGGGAGGGTCCTACGAGCAGTACTTC. Its protein product is CASRGLAGGSYEQYF. The rearrangement links TRBV6-2 or TRBV6-3 to TRBJ2-7; 15 bases are shared with TRBD2. CDR3 size: 15 residues. V was clipped by 6 bases and J by 1 base; unmatched bases: 1. Per germline, CDR1 MNHEY and CDR2 SVGEGT.

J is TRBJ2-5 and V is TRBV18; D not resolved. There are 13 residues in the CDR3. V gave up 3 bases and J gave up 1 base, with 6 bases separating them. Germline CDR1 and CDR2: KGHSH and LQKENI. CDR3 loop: CASSPSLQETQYF. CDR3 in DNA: TGTGCCAGCTCACCGAGCCTCCAAGAGACCCAGTACTTC.

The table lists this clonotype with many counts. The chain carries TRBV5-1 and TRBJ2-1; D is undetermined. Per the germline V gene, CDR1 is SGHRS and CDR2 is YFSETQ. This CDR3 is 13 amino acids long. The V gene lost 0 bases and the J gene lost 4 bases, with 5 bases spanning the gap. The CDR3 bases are TGCGCCAGCAGCTTGGGGGGATACAATGAGCAGTTCTTC. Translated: CASSLGGYNEQFF.

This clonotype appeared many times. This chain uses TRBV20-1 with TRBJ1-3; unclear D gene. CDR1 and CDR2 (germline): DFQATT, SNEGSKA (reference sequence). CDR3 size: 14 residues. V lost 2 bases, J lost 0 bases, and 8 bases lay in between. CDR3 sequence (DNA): TGCAGTGCTAGACCTACAGCCTCTGGAAACACCATATATTTT. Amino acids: CSARPTASGNTIYF.

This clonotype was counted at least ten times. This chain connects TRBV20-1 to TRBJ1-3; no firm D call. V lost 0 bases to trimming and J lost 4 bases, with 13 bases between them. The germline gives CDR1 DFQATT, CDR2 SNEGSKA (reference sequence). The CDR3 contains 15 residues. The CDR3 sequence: CSARDIWTVGNTIYF. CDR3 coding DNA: TGCAGTGCTAGAGATATCTGGACGGTGGGAAACACCATATATTTT.

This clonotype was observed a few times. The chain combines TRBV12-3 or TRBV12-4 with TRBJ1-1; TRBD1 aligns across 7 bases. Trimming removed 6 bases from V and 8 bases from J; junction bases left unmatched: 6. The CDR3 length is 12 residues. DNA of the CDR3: TGTGCCAGCAGGGGGACAGACCGAGAAGCTTTCTTT. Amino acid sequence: CASRGTDREAFF.

In DNA, the CDR3 is TGTGCCAGCAGCTTAGAGTCCAGGGCTGCCTACGAGCAGTACTTC. Residues: CASSLESRAAYEQYF. This chain uses TRBV7-2 with TRBJ2-7; tentatively, D is TRBD1 (5 bases). With 1 base removed from V and 2 bases from J, the gap between germline ends came to 12 bases. CDR1 is SGHTA, CDR2 FQGNSA, per germline. The CDR3 extends over 15 amino acids.

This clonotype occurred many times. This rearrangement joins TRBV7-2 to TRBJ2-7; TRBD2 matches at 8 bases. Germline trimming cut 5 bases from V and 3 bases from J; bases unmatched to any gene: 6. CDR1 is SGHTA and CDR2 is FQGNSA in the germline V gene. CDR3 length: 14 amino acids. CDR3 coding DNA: TGTGCCAGCAGCGAGACTAGCGTCCTCTACGAGCAGTACTTC. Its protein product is CASSETSVLYEQYF.

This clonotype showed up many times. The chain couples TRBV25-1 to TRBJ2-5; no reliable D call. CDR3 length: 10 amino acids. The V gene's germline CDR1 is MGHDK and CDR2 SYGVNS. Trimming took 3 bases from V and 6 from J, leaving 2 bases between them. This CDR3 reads CASSDQTQYF. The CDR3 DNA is TGTGCCAGCAGTGACCAGACCCAGTACTTC.

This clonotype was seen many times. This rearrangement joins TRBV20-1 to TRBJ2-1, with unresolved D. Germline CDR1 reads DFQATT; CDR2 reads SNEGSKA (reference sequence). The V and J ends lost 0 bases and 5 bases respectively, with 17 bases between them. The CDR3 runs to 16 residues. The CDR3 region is CSARDRAAALDNEQFF. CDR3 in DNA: TGCAGTGCTAGAGATCGAGCTGCGGCCCTAGACAATGAGCAGTTCTTC.